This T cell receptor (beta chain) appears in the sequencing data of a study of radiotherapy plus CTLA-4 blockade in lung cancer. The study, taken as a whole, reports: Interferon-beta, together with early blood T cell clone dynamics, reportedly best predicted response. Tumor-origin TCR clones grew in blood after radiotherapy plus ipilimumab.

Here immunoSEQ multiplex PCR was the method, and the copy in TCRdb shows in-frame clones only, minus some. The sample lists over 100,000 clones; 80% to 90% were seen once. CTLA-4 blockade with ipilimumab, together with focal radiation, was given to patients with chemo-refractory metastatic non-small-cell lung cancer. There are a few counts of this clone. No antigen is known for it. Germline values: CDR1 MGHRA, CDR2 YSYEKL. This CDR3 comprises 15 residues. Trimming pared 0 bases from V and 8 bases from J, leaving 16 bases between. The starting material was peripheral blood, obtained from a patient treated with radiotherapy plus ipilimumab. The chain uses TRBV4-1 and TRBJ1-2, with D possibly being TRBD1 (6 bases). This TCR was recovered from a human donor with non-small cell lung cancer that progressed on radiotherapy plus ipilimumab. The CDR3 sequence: CASSQDTGKRGGYTF. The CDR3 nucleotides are TGCGCCAGCAGCCAAGATACAGGGAAAAGGGGAGGCTACACCTTC.